This is a list of T cell receptor beta chains from one sample in a study of T cells in Graves' hyperthyroidism and ophthalmopathy. TCRdb called the multiplex PCR reads again in MiXCR, with one record for every CDR3 protein. The table shows 480,000 or so distinct CDR3 sequences, with roughly 45% occurring only once. Material: peripheral blood or thyroid tissue (not recorded which). These TCRs come from an adult woman with Graves' disease, either hyperthyroidism or ophthalmopathy (not recorded which). CDR3s include the opening cysteine and the closing phenylalanine or tryptophan. D genes are given only for firm matches. Not every row has a clone size; where given, it reads once, few, many or a size class.

DNA | CDR3 | J | D | V | size
TGTGCCACCAGTGATCTGGGGTCTGATGGGGCCAACGTCCTGACTTTC | CATSDLGSDGANVLTF | TRBJ2-6 | - | TRBV24-1 | -
TGCAGTGCTAGAGGCCAGCTGATTAACTATGGCTACACCTTC | CSARGQLINYGYTF | TRBJ1-2 | - | TRBV20-1 | -
TGTGCCAGCAGTGCCACAGGTCGGGAGACCCAGTACTTC | CASSATGRETQYF | TRBJ2-5 | - | TRBV2 | -
TGCGCCAGCAGCCTGGCGACTAGCGGGAGCACAGATACGCAGTATTTT | CASSLATSGSTDTQYF | TRBJ2-3 | TRBD2 | TRBV5-1 | -
TGCAGTGCTAGCGCAGGCTATGGCTACACCTTC | CSASAGYGYTF | TRBJ1-2 | - | TRBV20-1 | many
TGTGCCAGCAGCATAAACAGGGGCGAGCAGTACTTC | CASSINRGEQYF | TRBJ2-7 | TRBD1 | TRBV12-3/TRBV12-4 | -
TGTGCCACTTTTACGGAGAGGTATGGCTACACCTTC | CATFTERYGYTF | TRBJ1-2 | - | TRBV24-1 | -
TGTGCCAGCAGTCCGCATGCGGGACAGCTTTCACCCCTCCACTTT | CASSPHAGQLSPLHF | TRBJ1-6 | TRBD1 | TRBV12-3/TRBV12-4 | -
TGTGCCGGGAGTACAGGGTCGAGTCAGCCCCAGCATTTT | CAGSTGSSQPQHF | TRBJ1-5 | - | TRBV6-1 | -
TGTGCCAGCAGAGGGGCGTTTGGGGCCAACGTCCTGACTTTC | CASRGAFGANVLTF | TRBJ2-6 | - | TRBV28 | -
TGTGCCAGCAGACCACCAGACAGCTTCTATGGCTACACCTTC | CASRPPDSFYGYTF | TRBJ1-2 | - | TRBV2 | many
TGTGCCAGCAGGACGAGGGGACTACTCCAAGAGACCCAGTACTTC | CASRTRGLLQETQYF | TRBJ2-5 | TRBD2 | TRBV7-2 | -
TGTGCCAGCAGCTTAAGCCCCAGGAGCTCACCCCTCCACTTT | CASSLSPRSSPLHF | TRBJ1-6 | - | TRBV7-3 | few
TGTGCCAGCAGCTTCTCCGGTCAAGATACGCAGTATTTT | CASSFSGQDTQYF | TRBJ2-3 | - | TRBV11-3 | -
TGTGCCAGCAGTAGCAGCGTTGGGACAGGGACCGGGGAGCTGTTTTTT | CASSSSVGTGTGELFF | TRBJ2-2 | TRBD1 | TRBV2 | -
TGTGCCAGCAGTGACGGGGACAGGCCAGAGACCCAGTACTTC | CASSDGDRPETQYF | TRBJ2-5 | TRBD1 | TRBV6-6 | -
TGTGCCAGCAGCTTACCCGGGGCGGGGACCCTGGGATCACCCCTCCACTTT | CASSLPGAGTLGSPLHF | TRBJ1-6 | - | TRBV5-5 | many
TGCGCCAGCAGCCCGGGGGTGGCCACTGAAGCTTTCTTT | CASSPGVATEAFF | TRBJ1-1 | - | TRBV5-1 | -
TGTGCCAGCAGCATAGCGGACCGCACCGGGGAGCTGTTTTTT | CASSIADRTGELFF | TRBJ2-2 | - | TRBV2 | many
TGCAGCGTTGAAAGTGGGTGGGCTAGCAGGAGGAATGAGCAGTTCTTC | CSVESGWASRRNEQFF | TRBJ2-1 | - | TRBV29-1 | -
TGTGCCAGCAGCAAAGACAGGGGAGGTAATTCACCCCTCCACTTT | CASSKDRGGNSPLHF | TRBJ1-6 | TRBD1 | TRBV9 | many
TGTGCTAGCGGTGGAATGAACACTGAAGCTTTCTTT | CASGGMNTEAFF | TRBJ1-1 | - | TRBV25-1 | -
TGCGCCAGCAGCCAAGGGGAGGCCAGGGGCAATCAGCCCCAGCATTTT | CASSQGEARGNQPQHF | TRBJ1-5 | - | TRBV4-1 | -
TGTGCCAGCAGCTCCCCTATACTAGCGGGAGGGCCAGGGGAGCTGTTTTTT | CASSSPILAGGPGELFF | TRBJ2-2 | TRBD2 | TRBV7-6 | -
TGCAGTGCTAGTCGCCGGGACTCCGGCACAGATACGCAGTATTTT | CSASRRDSGTDTQYF | TRBJ2-3 | - | TRBV20-1 | once
TGTGCCAGCAGCGTACGACAGGGGAGACCAACGAGCTCCTATAATTCACCCCTCCACTTT | CASSVRQGRPTSSYNSPLHF | TRBJ1-6 | TRBD1 | TRBV11-2 | once
TGTGCCAGCAGTGAACAGGACAGGGGGCGTTCGGAGACCCAGTACTTC | CASSEQDRGRSETQYF | TRBJ2-5 | TRBD1 | TRBV6-1 | -
TGTGCCAGCAGCTTCTGGGACAGATTGAACACTGAAGCTTTCTTT | CASSFWDRLNTEAFF | TRBJ1-1 | TRBD1 | TRBV7-9 | many
TGTGCCAGCAGCTCCGGGCCGTACACCGGGGAGCTGTTTTTT | CASSSGPYTGELFF | TRBJ2-2 | - | TRBV5-6 | many
TGTGCCAGCAGCACCGGGGGGGGACGGCGTGCGGATGGCTACACCTTC | CASSTGGGRRADGYTF | TRBJ1-2 | - | TRBV9 | many
TGTGCCAGCAGCTTGACCGGGAGGATCAGCGGGGAGCTGTTTTTT | CASSLTGRISGELFF | TRBJ2-2 | TRBD2 | TRBV7-9 | once
TGTGCCAGCAGCCCCGAGGGTCTGGGGAACGAGCAGTACTTC | CASSPEGLGNEQYF | TRBJ2-7 | - | TRBV11-2 | few
TGTGCCACCAGTGCATTTGGGGCGAAGCCCCAGCATTTT | CATSAFGAKPQHF | TRBJ1-5 | - | TRBV24-1 | -
TGTGCCAGCACCCCCCTCGGAGGGTCCTACGAGCAGTACTTC | CASTPLGGSYEQYF | TRBJ2-7 | - | TRBV7-2 | -
TGCAGTGCTAGTAAGACAGGGTCAGGGAAACTGTTTTTT | CSASKTGSGKLFF | TRBJ1-4 | TRBD1 | TRBV20-1 | few
TGTGCCAGTAGCCGGGGGCCTTTTGTGAATAGCAATCAGCCCCAGCATTTT | CASSRGPFVNSNQPQHF | TRBJ1-5 | - | TRBV19 | -
TGTGCCAGCAGCGAGCGACATGGGACCGAGTATGGCTACACCTTC | CASSERHGTEYGYTF | TRBJ1-2 | - | TRBV9 | -
TGTGCCAGCAGCCCGGACGGAGCCGGCCGAGAGCAGTACTTC | CASSPDGAGREQYF | TRBJ2-7 | - | TRBV7-8 | -
TGTGCCACCAGCAGGGGGGTGGGGGGCCAAGAGACCCAGTACTTC | CATSRGVGGQETQYF | TRBJ2-5 | - | TRBV15 | once
TGTGCCAGCAGCCAAGACAGGGTAAAGTCGGGTCAGCCCCAGCATTTT | CASSQDRVKSGQPQHF | TRBJ1-5 | - | TRBV14 | many
TGCGCCAGCAGCCAAGGAGTCTATGGCTACACCTTC | CASSQGVYGYTF | TRBJ1-2 | - | TRBV4-1 | -
TGCAGCTTAGCTAGGGGAGGACAGGGAGACACTGAAGCTTTCTTT | CSLARGGQGDTEAFF | TRBJ1-1 | TRBD1 | TRBV29-1 | -
TGTGCCAGCAGGGAGAGGGGGACAGAGTCCTACGAGCAGTACTTC | CASRERGTESYEQYF | TRBJ2-7 | TRBD1 | TRBV28 | few